This TCR beta chain was observed in a study of shared clonotypes between healthy human individuals. Genomic DNA per cell subset filled all wells of several immunoSEQ plates. Profiled with immunoSEQ multiplex PCR; TCRdb holds only in-frame clones, not every one. This sample has 2 million to 2.5 million clones, with about 95% found just once. Positive CCR7 selection of CD45RO-negative cells yielded the naive CD8 cells, and terminally differentiated effector memory CD45RA+ cells were excluded. General study results and limits: It was anticipated that sequencing depth would influence how many clonotypes donors shared.

Points on this clone: What it binds is not known. Other DNA variants within this sample encode the same CDR3.

Sequencing was carried out using naive CD8+ T cells sorted from blood. The receptor's source is a man aged 18 to 29 in good health.

In DNA, the CDR3 is TGTGCCAGCAGGGGACAGGGTGGCAATCAGCCCCAGCATTTT. This codes for CASRGQGGNQPQHF. This chain connects TRBV19 to TRBJ1-5; TRBD1 aligns across 9 bases. The CDR3 totals 14 residues. Germline lookup yields CDR1 LNHDA and CDR2 SQIVND (reference sequence). The V segment lost 9 bases and the J segment 2 bases; nucleotides outside the gene matches: 5.